The 8 T cell receptor beta chains given below trace back to one sample, sequenced in a study of human thymus T cells. Profiling relied on immunoSEQ multiplex PCR, and the TCRdb table lists in-frame clones only, not all of them. This table has 70,000 to 75,000 clones, roughly 96% appearing once. Thymic resections from corrective heart surgery supplied the tissue. The sample comprised thymus tissue. All receptors come from a girl in the first two years of life with a congenital heart defect but otherwise immunologically healthy.

The J gene is TRBJ2-7, the V gene TRBV25-1, with D perhaps TRBD2 (6 bases). The ends were cut back, 1 base at V and 0 bases at J, with 13 bases in the middle. Germline assignment: CDR1 MGHDK and CDR2 SYGVNS. The CDR3 has 16 residues. The CDR3 nucleotides read TGTGCCAGCAGTGAATTTCGGGAGAGGGGCTCCTACGAGCAGTACTTC. Translation: CASSEFRERGSYEQYF.

The chain uses TRBV30 and TRBJ2-2; TRBD1 is a possible D gene (5 bases). The germline V gene encodes CDR1 GTSNPN and CDR2 SVGIG (reference sequence). The CDR3 is 14 residues long. V gave up 0 bases and J gave up 9 bases, with 14 bases separating them. CDR3 sequence: CAWSVRQRQWELFF. The CDR3 coding sequence is TGTGCCTGGAGTGTAAGACAGAGGCAATGGGAGCTGTTTTTT.

The chain employs TRBV7-2 and TRBJ2-1; 8 bases are a match to TRBD2. The V and J ends lost 5 bases and 5 bases, in that order; junction bases with no gene match: 11. The CDR3 runs to 16 residues. From germline, CDR1 is SGHTA and CDR2 FQGNSA. The CDR3 bases are TGTGCCAGCAGCCCTCCCCTAACGGGAGGGGACAATGAGCAGTTCTTC. It yields the protein CASSPPLTGGDNEQFF.

The chain uses TRBV7-9 and TRBJ2-7; D possibly corresponds to TRBD2 (5 bases). The germline V and J ends were trimmed by 5 bases and 5 bases, with 13 bases remaining between them. The CDR3 has 13 residues. Germline V gives CDR1 SEHNR, CDR2 FQNEAQ (reference sequence). The CDR3 protein is CASSLEAAHEQYF. The DNA for the CDR3 is TGTGCCAGCAGCCTGGAGGCGGCGCACGAGCAGTACTTC. Based on the CDR3 plus reference TRBV7-9 and TRBJ2-7, the full variable domain is DTGVSQNPRHKITKRGQNVTFRCDPISEHNRLYWYRQTLGQGPEFLTYFQNEAQLEKSRLLSDRFSAERPKGSFSTLEIQRTEQGDSAMYLCASSLEAAHEQYFGPGTRLTVT.

J is TRBJ2-1 and V is TRBV5-4, with 7 nucleotides matching TRBD2. CDR3 length equals 17 residues. V shed 1 base and J 1 base; nucleotides not matched to a gene: 8. Germline assignment: CDR1 SGHNT and CDR2 YYREEE (reference sequence). CDR3 amino acids: CASSLLQAGVSYNEQFF. The DNA of the CDR3 is TGTGCCAGCAGCTTGCTCCAGGCGGGAGTATCCTACAATGAGCAGTTCTTC.

About this clone itself: Compared with germline, one end of the junction differs, possibly owing to a read error. The gene calls are TRBV7-7 and TRBJ2-5, with D possibly TRBD2 on 5 matching bases. Germline assignment: CDR1 SSHAT and CDR2 FNYEAQ (reference sequence). This CDR3 is built from 13 residues. The CDR3 sequence is CASSLESAGTQYF. The DNA of the CDR3 is TGTGCTAGCAGCTTAGAATCGGCGGGGACCCAGTACTTC.

This chain uses TRBV2 with TRBJ1-5; D not certain. The CDR3 is made up of 17 amino acids. With 4 bases removed from V and 0 bases from J, the gap between germline ends came to 16 bases. Germline values: CDR1 SNHLY, CDR2 FYNNEI. In DNA form, the CDR3 reads TGTGCCAGCAGTGGAATGTCCAGGAAATATAGCAATCAGCCCCAGCATTTT. It encodes CASSGMSRKYSNQPQHF.

The rearrangement uses TRBV28 and TRBJ2-7; 7 bases line up with TRBD2. Losses at the gene ends were 2 bases for V and 4 bases for J; bases not matched to a gene: 8. The CDR3 loop spans 15 amino acids. The germline CDR1 and CDR2 sequences are MDHEN and SYDVKM. The CDR3 protein is CASSLRGDQIYEQYF. In DNA form, the CDR3 reads TGTGCCAGCAGTTTACGGGGGGACCAAATTTACGAGCAGTACTTC.